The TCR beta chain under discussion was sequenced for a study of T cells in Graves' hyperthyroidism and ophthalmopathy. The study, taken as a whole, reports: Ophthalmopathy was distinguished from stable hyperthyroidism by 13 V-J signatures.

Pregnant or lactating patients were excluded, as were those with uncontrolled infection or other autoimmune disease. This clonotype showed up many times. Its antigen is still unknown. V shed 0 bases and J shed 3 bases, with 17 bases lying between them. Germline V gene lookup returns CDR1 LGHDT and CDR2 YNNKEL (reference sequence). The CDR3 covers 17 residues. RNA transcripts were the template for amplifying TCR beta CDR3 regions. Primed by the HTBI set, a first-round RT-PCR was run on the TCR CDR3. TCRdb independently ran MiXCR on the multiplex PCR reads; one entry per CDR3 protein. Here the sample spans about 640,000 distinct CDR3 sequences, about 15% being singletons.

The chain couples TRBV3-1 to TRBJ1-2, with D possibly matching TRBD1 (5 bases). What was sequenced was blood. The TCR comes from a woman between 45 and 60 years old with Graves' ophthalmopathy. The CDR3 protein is CASSQDLGASPDYGYTF. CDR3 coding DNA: TGTGCCAGCAGCCAAGATCTTGGGGCCAGCCCGGACTATGGCTACACCTTC. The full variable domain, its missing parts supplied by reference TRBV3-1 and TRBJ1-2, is DTAVSQTPKYLVTQMGNDKSIKCEQNLGHDTMYWYKQDSKKFLKIMFSYNNKELIINETVPNRFSPKSPDKAHLNLHINSLELGDSAVYFCASSQDLGASPDYGYTFGSGTRLTVV.